A selection of T cell receptor beta chains follows, all from one sample in a study of beta chain features in type 1 diabetes. Profiling relied on immunoSEQ multiplex PCR, and the TCRdb table lists in-frame clones only, not all of them. The table lists around 160,000 clones, under 60% of them singletons. Sample: Tregs from blood. Receptors were obtained from a man aged 18-30 years in good health. The CDR3 runs from the conserved cysteine through the conserved F or W. D genes are given only for firm matches. Part of the rows lack a size; the others show once, few, many or a class for expanded clones.

TRBJ1-2,TRBV28,NA,NA,CASTPGVKGYTF,TGTGCCAGCACCCCAGGGGTGAAGGGCTACACCTTC
TRBJ1-5,TRBV30,few,NA,CAWNLRGRDDQPQHF,TGTGCCTGGAACCTCAGGGGAAGGGACGATCAGCCCCAGCATTTT
TRBJ2-7,TRBV18,NA,NA,CASSPQVNRIYEQYF,TGTGCCAGCTCACCACAGGTTAACAGGATCTACGAGCAGTACTTC
TRBJ2-7,TRBV28,NA,TRBD1,CASSFLGTGFYEQYF,TGTGCCAGCAGTTTTCTCGGGACAGGGTTCTACGAGCAGTACTTC
TRBJ1-6,TRBV6-1,NA,NA,CASREDWTNSPLHF,TGTGCCAGCAGAGAGGACTGGACCAATTCACCCCTCCACTTT
TRBJ2-2,TRBV5-1,NA,NA,CASSFGGTGELFF,TGCGCCAGCAGCTTCGGCGGGACCGGGGAGCTGTTTTTT
TRBJ1-2,TRBV7-2,NA,NA,CASSLEATRLNYGYTF,TGTGCCAGCAGCCTAGAAGCAACCAGGCTGAACTATGGCTACACCTTC
TRBJ2-3,TRBV5-4,NA,TRBD1,CASSPAPGQGTNTQYF,TGTGCCAGCAGCCCGGCTCCGGGACAGGGAACAAATACGCAGTATTTT
TRBJ2-7,TRBV10-3,few,NA,CAISESDSYEQYF,TGTGCCATCAGTGAGTCGGACAGCTACGAGCAGTACTTC
TRBJ2-1,TRBV7-2,NA,NA,CASSLVGEFRLLF,TGTGCCAGCAGCTTAGTAGGGGAATTCCGCCTGCTCTTC
TRBJ1-1,TRBV10-3,few,NA,CAISEWSMNTEAFF,TGTGCCATCAGTGAATGGAGCATGAACACTGAAGCTTTCTTT
TRBJ2-5,TRBV11-2,NA,NA,CASSLLRFQETQYF,TGTGCCAGCAGCTTACTGCGGTTTCAAGAGACCCAGTACTTC
TRBJ2-7,TRBV19,few,TRBD2,CASATSGRATYEQYF,TGTGCCAGTGCGACTAGCGGGAGGGCCACCTACGAGCAGTACTTC
TRBJ1-4,TRBV25-1,NA,TRBD1,CASSVGQGKLFF,TGTGCCAGCAGTGTTGGACAGGGGAAACTGTTTTTT
TRBJ2-6,TRBV29-1,NA,NA,CSAVSPSGANVLTF,TGCAGCGCCGTCTCCCCTTCCGGAGCCAACGTCCTGACCTTC
TRBJ2-1,TRBV29-1,few,TRBD1,CSVEGVRGRSYNEQFF,TGCAGCGTTGAAGGGGTCAGGGGGCGGTCCTACAATGAGCAGTTCTTC
TRBJ2-3,TRBV7-3,few,NA,CASSAGLTGGADTQYF,TGTGCCAGCAGCGCTGGACTAACCGGAGGGGCAGATACGCAGTATTTT
TRBJ2-1,TRBV5-1,NA,NA,CASQRGIHNEQFF,TGCGCCAGCCAAAGGGGTATACACAATGAGCAGTTCTTC
TRBJ2-3,TRBV5-6,NA,NA,CASSQIRPGNTQYF,TGTGCCAGCAGCCAAATTCGACCCGGGAATACGCAGTATTTT
TRBJ2-3,TRBV11-2,NA,NA,CASSLVLRTGTDTQYF,TGTGCCAGCAGCTTAGTTTTGAGGACAGGCACAGATACGCAGTATTTT
TRBJ1-2,TRBV30,NA,NA,CAWSVQAGNGYTF,TGTGCCTGGAGTGTACAGGCAGGGAATGGCTACACCTTC
TRBJ1-1,TRBV5-1,few,NA,CASSPAGSTEAFF,TGCGCCAGCAGCCCGGCCGGGAGCACTGAAGCTTTCTTT
TRBJ1-1,TRBV27,NA,TRBD1,CASSLRDRGFPAFF,TGTGCCAGTAGCCTCCGGGACAGGGGGTTCCCAGCTTTCTTT
TRBJ1-3,TRBV7-9,few,NA,CASARGYSGNTIYF,TGTGCCAGCGCGCGGGGGTACTCTGGAAACACCATATATTTT
TRBJ2-1,TRBV18,few,NA,CASSPPSKNNEQFF,TGTGCCAGCTCACCACCGAGCAAGAACAATGAGCAGTTCTTC
TRBJ1-1,TRBV4-3,few,NA,CASSQDSGENTEAFF,TGCGCCAGCAGCCAAGATTCGGGGGAGAACACTGAAGCTTTCTTT
TRBJ1-1,TRBV29-1,NA,NA,CSSGEGGFSEAFF,TGCAGCTCGGGGGAGGGTGGTTTCTCTGAAGCTTTCTTT
TRBJ1-5,TRBV5-1,once,TRBD1,CASSSDRVNQPQHF,TGCGCCAGCAGCTCGGACAGGGTCAACCAGCCCCAGCATTTT
TRBJ2-6,TRBV10-3,few,NA,CATARVGSGANVLTF,TGTGCCACGGCCCGGGTGGGCTCTGGGGCCAACGTCCTGACTTTC
TRBJ2-7,TRBV28,NA,TRBD1,CASATPGQGVYEQYF,TGTGCCAGTGCCACACCGGGACAGGGGGTGTACGAGCAGTACTTC
TRBJ2-6,TRBV6-1,few,NA,CAVQWAGANVLTF,TGTGCCGTACAATGGGCCGGGGCCAACGTCCTGACTTTC
TRBJ1-5,TRBV7-9,NA,NA,CASSPAGRRPQHF,TGTGCCAGCAGCCCCGCGGGGCGGCGGCCCCAGCATTTT